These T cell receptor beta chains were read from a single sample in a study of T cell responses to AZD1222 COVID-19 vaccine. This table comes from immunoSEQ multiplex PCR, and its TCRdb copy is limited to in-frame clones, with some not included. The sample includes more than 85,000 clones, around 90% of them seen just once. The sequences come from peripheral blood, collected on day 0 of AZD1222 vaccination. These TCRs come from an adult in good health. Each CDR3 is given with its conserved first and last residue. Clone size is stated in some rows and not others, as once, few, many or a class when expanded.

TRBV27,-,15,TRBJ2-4,CASSSSGQGSDIQYF
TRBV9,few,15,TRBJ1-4,CASSAGTGSEEKLFF
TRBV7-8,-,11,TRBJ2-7,CASSSSNEQYF
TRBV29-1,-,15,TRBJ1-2,CSVLRVGDGGYGYTF
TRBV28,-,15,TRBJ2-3,CASSAGGQGRDTQYF
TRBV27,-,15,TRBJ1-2,CASTAPGQGIYGYTF
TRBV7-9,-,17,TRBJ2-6,CASSLEGALGGANVLTF
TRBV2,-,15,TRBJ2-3,CASSEFRGRADTQYF
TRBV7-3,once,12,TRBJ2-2,CASSFPGGELFF
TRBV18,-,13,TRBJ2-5,CASSSDIQETQYF
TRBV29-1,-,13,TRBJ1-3,CSVEELSGNTIYF
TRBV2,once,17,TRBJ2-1,CASSMSGLAGTYNEQFF
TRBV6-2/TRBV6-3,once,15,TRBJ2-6,CASSRQVVGANVLTF
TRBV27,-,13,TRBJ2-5,CASSLNLAETQYF
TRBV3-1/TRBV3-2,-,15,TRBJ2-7,CASSQDQRRIYEQYF
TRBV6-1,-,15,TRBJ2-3,CASSEGLAGTDTQYF
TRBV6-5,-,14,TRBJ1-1,CASILQGALLEAFF
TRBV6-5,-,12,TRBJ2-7,CASSPLATEQYF
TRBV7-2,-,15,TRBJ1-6,CASSLVKGISSPLHF
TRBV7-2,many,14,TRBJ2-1,CASSGMGSYNEQFF
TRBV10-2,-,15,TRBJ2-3,CASSESGISTDTQYF
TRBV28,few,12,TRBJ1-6,CASSFQNSPLHF
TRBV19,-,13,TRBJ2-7,CASSIGDYYEQYF
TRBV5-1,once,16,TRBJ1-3,CASSLSPGSSGNTIYF
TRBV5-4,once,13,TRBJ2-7,CASSFPPGDEQYF
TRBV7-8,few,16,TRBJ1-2,CASSPRTGAMQGGYTF
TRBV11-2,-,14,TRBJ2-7,CASSLSGRAHEQYF
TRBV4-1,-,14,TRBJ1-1,CASSQGMANTEAFF
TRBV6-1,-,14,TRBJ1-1,CASSEAWGRDEAFF
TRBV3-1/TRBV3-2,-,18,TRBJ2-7,CASSPNRAAGLAGYEQYF
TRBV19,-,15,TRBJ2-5,CASSIAVTAQETQYF
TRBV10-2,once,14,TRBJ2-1,CASSEGATYNEQFF
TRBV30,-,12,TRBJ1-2,CAWGTGGSGYTF
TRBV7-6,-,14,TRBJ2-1,CASSFTSSHNEQFF
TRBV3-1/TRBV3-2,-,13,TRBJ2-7,CASSQGESYEQYF
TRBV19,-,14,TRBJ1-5,CASSIHTLGQPQHF
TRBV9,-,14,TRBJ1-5,CASSVAAFNQPQHF
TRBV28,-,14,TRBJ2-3,CASSLSGVPDTQYF
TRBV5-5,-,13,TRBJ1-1,CASSARGDTEAFF
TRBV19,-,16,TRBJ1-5,CASRQMREGWNQPQHF
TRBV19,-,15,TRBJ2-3,CASSLLGQVTDTQYF
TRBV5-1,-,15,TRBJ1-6,CASSLSGQTNSPLHF
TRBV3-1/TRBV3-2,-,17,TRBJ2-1,CASSQDHGLAGEVEQFF
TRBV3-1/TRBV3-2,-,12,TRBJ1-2,CASGGQGYGYTF
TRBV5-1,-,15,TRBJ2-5,CASTMGGPFQETQYF
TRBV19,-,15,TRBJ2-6,CASSLQGAGANVLTF
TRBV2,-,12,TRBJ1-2,CASSEPNYGYTF
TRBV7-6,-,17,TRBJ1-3,CATLKGGLWPTRNTIYF
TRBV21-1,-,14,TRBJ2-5,CASSKGRAAETQYF
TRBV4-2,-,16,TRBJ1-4,CASSQASQATNEKLFF
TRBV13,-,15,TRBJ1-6,CASSLGQGRNSPLHF
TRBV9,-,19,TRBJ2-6,CASSVAGTGGFSGANVLTF
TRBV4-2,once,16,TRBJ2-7,CASSQVNSGGSYEQYF
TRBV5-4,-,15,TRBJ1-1,CASSLRGSRNTEAFF